A single sample gave rise to the 22 T cell receptor beta chains below, sequenced in a study of blood T cell repertoires in COVID-19. Only in-frame clones appear in the TCRdb table, and some are missing; sequencing was by immunoSEQ multiplex PCR. This table holds 300,000 to 400,000 clones, 89% found once. The sample taken for sequencing was peripheral blood. The receptor set was obtained from a woman aged 25-40 years with COVID-19, enrolled during active disease.

This clone turned up a few times. This rearrangement joins TRBV28 to TRBJ1-5, with D hard to call. CDR3 length: 12 amino acids. Deletions cut 7 bases from V and 1 base from J, with 5 bases between. Germline CDR1 is MDHEN and CDR2 is SYDVKM. The CDR3 loop is CASTESNQPQHF. The CDR3 DNA sequence: TGTGCCAGCACCGAGAGCAATCAGCCCCAGCATTTT.

The V and J genes are TRBV7-2 and TRBJ2-5, with D tentatively TRBD2 (6 bases). V lost 2 bases and J 7 bases, leaving 14 bases between the germline ends. This CDR3 is built from 14 residues. Germline V gene data show CDR1 as SGHTA and CDR2 as FQGNSA. The CDR3, as DNA: TGTGCCAGCAGCTTAACCGGCGGGGAGTGGACCCAGTACTTC. Translating gives CASSLTGGEWTQYF.

V is TRBV5-4 and J is TRBJ1-6; TRBD1 matches 10 bases. Trimming cost V 4 bases and J 9 bases; bases outside gene matches: 7. Per the germline V gene, CDR1 is SGHNT and CDR2 is YYREEE (reference sequence). The CDR3 contains 15 residues. As DNA, the CDR3 is TGTGCCAGCAGCACGACCGGGACAGGGGTTTCACCCCTCCACTTT. Residues: CASSTTGTGVSPLHF.

The rearrangement links TRBV4-1 to TRBJ2-4, with D hard to call. V was shortened by 4 bases and J by 0 bases, with 10 bases between the two germline ends. This CDR3 contains 15 residues. Germline CDR1 and CDR2: MGHRA and YSYEKL. In DNA form, the CDR3 reads TGCGCCAGCAGCCCCACCCAGTTAGCCAAAAACATTCAGTACTTC. The encoded protein is CASSPTQLAKNIQYF.

This chain connects TRBV7-2 to TRBJ2-3, with 7 bases fitting TRBD2. The J segment lost 6 bases and the V segment lost 2 bases, leaving 5 bases of the junction unmatched. The CDR3 loop spans 14 amino acids. Germline assignment: CDR1 SGHTA and CDR2 FQGNSA. The CDR3 sequence: CASSLSRGGDTQYF. The CDR3 nucleotides read TGTGCCAGCAGCTTATCACGGGGAGGGGATACGCAGTATTTT. Full variable domain (missing parts from reference TRBV7-2 and TRBJ2-3): GAGVSQSPSNKVTEKGKDVELRCDPISGHTALYWYRQSLGQGLEFLIYFQGNSAPDKSGLPSDRFSAERTGGSVSTLTIQRTQQEDSAVYLCASSLSRGGDTQYFGPGTRLTVL.

The chain links TRBV27 to TRBJ2-1, with TRBD1 matching over 10 bases. J lost 4 bases, V lost 8 bases, and 5 bases had no gene match. The V gene's germline CDR1 is MNHEY and CDR2 SMNVEV (reference sequence). The CDR3 spans 14 residues. The CDR3 protein is CASGDRGLYNEQFF. The CDR3, as DNA: TGTGCCAGCGGGGACAGGGGACTTTACAATGAGCAGTTCTTC.

Only a few counts were recorded for this clone. The rearrangement uses TRBV7-8 and TRBJ1-3, with D perhaps TRBD1 (6 bases). V lost 1 base to trimming and J lost 4 bases, with 11 bases between them. Germline CDR1 SGHVS, CDR2 FQNEAQ. The CDR3 is 15 residues long. The CDR3 DNA sequence: TGTGCCAGCAGCTTAGACAGGGTGACGGGAAACACCATATATTTT. Translated: CASSLDRVTGNTIYF.

This clone appeared once. This chain links TRBV28 with TRBJ1-2; 10 bases match TRBD1. J gave up 4 bases and V 5 bases, and 7 bases lay outside the gene matches. The CDR3 is 15 residues long. Germline CDR1 and CDR2: MDHEN and SYDVKM. The CDR3: CASSQPGQGSYGYTF. CDR3 sequence (DNA): TGTGCCAGCAGTCAGCCGGGACAGGGGTCCTATGGCTACACCTTC.

The chain employs TRBV7-5 and TRBJ2-5; the table assigns TRBD1, which was not confirmed against the DNA. TRBV7-5 is described as a pseudogene. The length of the CDR3 is 14 residues. The CDR3 DNA sequence: TGTGCCAGAAGCTTAGCGACAGGGCGAGAGACCCAGTACTTC. Its translation: CARSLATGRETQYF.

The V and J genes are TRBV10-1 and TRBJ2-5; D might be TRBD2 (6 bases). The CDR3 runs 16 residues. Germline V CDR1 and CDR2: WNHNN, SYGVQD (reference sequence). Trimming removed 7 bases from V and 0 bases from J, with 18 bases in between. The CDR3 is CASTPGGSAYQETQYF. The CDR3 DNA is TGCGCCAGCACCCCCGGGGGTAGCGCGTACCAAGAGACCCAGTACTTC.

V is TRBV27 and J is TRBJ2-1; 7 bases agree with TRBD2. The CDR3 totals 16 residues. Germline assignment: CDR1 MNHEY and CDR2 SMNVEV (reference sequence). Trimming removed 1 base from V and 2 bases from J; junction bases left unmatched: 5. CDR3 sequence reads: CASSLFPSGAYNEQFF. Here the CDR3 DNA reads TGTGCCAGCAGTTTATTTCCTAGCGGTGCCTACAATGAGCAGTTCTTC.

The chain joins TRBV5-4 to TRBJ2-1; 8 bases agree with TRBD2. Germline loops: CDR1 SGHNT, CDR2 YYREEE (reference sequence). This CDR3 is built from 14 residues. The trim removed 2 bases at V and 6 bases at J, leaving 4 bases unmatched. CDR3 sequence (DNA): TGTGCCAGCAGCTTCTCTGCGGGAGGCAATGAGCAGTTCTTC. Its translation is CASSFSAGGNEQFF.

The chain has TRBV5-1 and TRBJ2-1; 8 nucleotides match TRBD2. The V gene end was trimmed by 0 bases and the J gene end by 7 bases; junction bases not matched to a gene: 9. CDR3 length equals 16 residues. CDR1 is SGHRS, CDR2 YFSETQ, per germline. In DNA form, the CDR3 reads TGCGCCAGCAGCTTGGGGGGAGCGGGAGAGGGGAATGAGCAGTTCTTC. The encoded protein is CASSLGGAGEGNEQFF.

This chain connects TRBV5-1 to TRBJ2-1, with 9 nucleotides matching TRBD2. V lost 1 base, J lost 7 bases, and 6 bases stayed unmatched. CDR3 length: 15 amino acids. Germline-derived CDR1 and CDR2 are SGHRS and YFSETQ. In DNA form, the CDR3 reads TGCGCCAGCAGCTTGAGGCGGGGGGGCCGAAATGAGCAGTTCTTC. Protein: CASSLRRGGRNEQFF.

This clone came up a few times. The CDR3 region is CASIDGSGGQDTQYF. For the CDR3, the DNA is TGCGCCAGCATAGACGGTAGCGGGGGGCAGGATACGCAGTATTTT. The V gene is TRBV10-2, the J gene TRBJ2-3, with 10 bases lining up with TRBD2. V lost 7 bases, J lost 6 bases, and 10 bases stayed unmatched. This CDR3 comprises 15 residues. Germline lookup yields CDR1 WSHSY and CDR2 SAAADI.

This clone turned up a few times. The V and J genes are TRBV15 and TRBJ1-1; 7 positions match TRBD1. V gave up 2 bases and J gave up 1 base; unmatched junction bases: 4. The germline V gene has CDR1 LNHNV and CDR2 YYDKDF (reference sequence). This CDR3 is 15 amino acids long. Here the CDR3 DNA reads TGTGCCACCAGCAGATCGAGGACAGGGAACACTGAAGCTTTCTTT. It encodes CATSRSRTGNTEAFF.

The V call is TRBV11-3, the J call TRBJ2-1, with D tentatively TRBD2 (6 bases). The CDR3 covers 11 residues. The germline V gene encodes CDR1 SGHNT and CDR2 YENEEA. V was cut by 5 bases and J by 8 bases, with 7 bases left in between. The CDR3 region is CASSTGDEQFF. The CDR3 nucleotides are TGTGCCAGCAGCACGGGGGATGAGCAGTTCTTC.

The genes are TRBV21-1 and TRBJ2-3; the D segment call TRBD1 is taken from the table without a DNA check. TRBV21-1 is reported as a pseudogene. The CDR3 has 18 residues. CDR3 coding DNA: TGTGCCAGCAGCATCCGGGACAGGAGACATTTTAGCACAGATACGCAGTATTTT. Protein: CASSIRDRRHFSTDTQYF.

J is TRBJ2-3 and V is TRBV3-1 (or the pseudogene TRBV3-2), with D perhaps matching TRBD1 (5 bases). CDR1 LGHDT and CDR2 YNNKEL come from the germline V gene (reference sequence). The V gene lost 1 base and the J gene lost 8 bases, with 19 bases spanning the gap. The length of the CDR3 is 16 residues. CDR3 DNA: TGTGCCAGCAGCCAAGGGTCTGGCCTGGTCCAGGGTACGCAGTATTTT. Translation: CASSQGSGLVQGTQYF.

The gene calls are TRBV28 and TRBJ2-3, with TRBD1 as a possible D gene (5 bases). The V gene lost 6 bases and the J gene lost 6 bases, with 16 bases spanning the gap. The CDR3 has 14 amino acids. Germline V gives CDR1 MDHEN, CDR2 SYDVKM. The DNA of the CDR3 is TGTGCCAGCAGCCCGGACATGGTGGCGGATACGCAGTATTTT. Its translation: CASSPDMVADTQYF. The variable domain in full, completed from reference TRBV28 and TRBJ2-3, reads DVKVTQSSRYLVKRTGEKVFLECVQDMDHENMFWYRQDPGLGLRLIYFSYDVKMKEKGDIPEGYSVSREKKERFSLILESASTNQTSMYLCASSPDMVADTQYFGPGTRLTVL.

V and J are TRBV2 and TRBJ1-4; 11 bases match TRBD1. From germline, CDR1 is SNHLY and CDR2 FYNNEI. The CDR3 spans 14 residues. The V gene end was trimmed by 6 bases and the J gene end by 5 bases; junction bases not matched to a gene: 2. DNA of the CDR3: TGTGCCAGCAGAGGGGACAGGGGGAATGAAAAACTGTTTTTT. Its protein is CASRGDRGNEKLFF.

The chain carries TRBV6-5 and TRBJ2-3; maybe TRBD1 (6 bases). The CDR3 extends over 15 amino acids. Trimming left V 4 bases short and J 0 bases short, with 11 bases between. Germline values: CDR1 MNHEY, CDR2 SVGAGI. As DNA, the CDR3 is TGTGCCAGCAGTTCGTCGGACAGAAGCACAGATACGCAGTATTTT. Protein sequence: CASSSSDRSTDTQYF.